This T cell receptor (beta chain) was identified during a study of T-cell memory formation after mild COVID-19. Overall study context: There were largely donor-specific TCR clusters.

Comment on this clonotype: What it recognizes is unknown.

Overall study results and limits: A subset of responding clones appeared in pre-infection memory, suggesting cross-reactive memory joined. CD8+ contracting clones occupied EMRA, while CD4+ ones occupied mainly CM and EM. Clones contracting over day 15 to 85 were CD4/CD8 balanced, with later expanders leaning CD4+.

CDR1 is MNHEY and CDR2 is SVGAGI in the germline V gene. The length of the CDR3 is 11 residues. Between the trimmed V and J ends, which lost 7 bases and 3 bases, there was a span of 7 bases. TCRdb itself ran the 5' RACE reads through MiXCR, one entry per CDR3 protein. The sample yields roughly 68,000 distinct CDR3 sequences, approximately 15% seen once. Sequencing used PBMCs or a T cell subset sorted from them (not recorded which). The origin of this receptor is an adult woman who had mild COVID-19 (a few samples of this study predate the infection). Cell type and time point are not known. V is TRBV6-5 and J is TRBJ2-7; no clear D. Here the CDR3 DNA reads TGTGCCAGCACACGAGACTACGAGCAGTACTTC. Residues: CASTRDYEQYF.